These 3 T cell receptor beta chains came from one sample sequenced in a study of T cell responses to AZD1222 COVID-19 vaccine. Using immunoSEQ multiplex PCR, the repertoire was profiled, and TCRdb retains in-frame clones only, with some absent. The sample contains about 130,000 clones, 88% of which appear only once. The sample here was peripheral blood, taken 28 days after the second AZD1222 dose. The receptor source for this set is an adult who received the AZD1222 COVID-19 vaccine.

The genes are TRBV4-2 and TRBJ2-5; TRBD1 aligns across 8 bases. Per the germline V gene, CDR1 is LGHNA and CDR2 is YNFKEQ. V lost 1 base and J lost 4; bases outside the gene matches: 11. This CDR3 contains 17 residues. In nucleotides, the CDR3 is TGTGCCAGCAGCCAAGGGACAGGGAGAATGGCAGGAGAGACCCAGTACTTC. This encodes CASSQGTGRMAGETQYF.

CDR3 sequence reads: CASSPGQIATNEKLFF. The CDR3 region has the DNA TGTGCCAGCTCACCAGGGCAGATTGCAACTAATGAAAAACTGTTTTTT. This chain links TRBV18 with TRBJ1-4; no clear D gene. Deletions cut 2 bases from V and 0 bases from J, with 10 bases between. CDR3 length: 16 amino acids. Germline assignment: CDR1 KGHSH and CDR2 LQKENI.

For the CDR3, the DNA is TGTGCCAGCAGGCCCAAGGCAGGAGGTCAGCCCCAGCATTTT. This codes for CASRPKAGGQPQHF. The chain is built from TRBV2 and TRBJ1-5; D is uncertain. The CDR3 consists of 14 residues. Germline values: CDR1 SNHLY, CDR2 FYNNEI. Trimming removed 6 bases at V and 6 bases at J, with 15 bases between.